This T cell receptor (beta chain) stems from a study of circulating and synovial CD4+ cells in juvenile arthritis. Worth noting for this clone: Compared with germline, one end of the junction differs, possibly owing to a read error.

HLA-DR+CD14-CD3+CD4+CD25low/- cells were sorted from peripheral blood mononuclear cells. Germline lookup yields CDR1 SEHNR and CDR2 FQNEAQ (reference sequence). The CDR3 extends over 15 amino acids. Sequencing was performed with immunoSEQ multiplex PCR; in TCRdb, only in-frame clones are kept and a portion is missing. Here the sample spans around 2,700 clones, roughly 90% being singletons. The sample was HLA-DR+ CD4+ T cells from blood. Subset: circulating pathogenic-like lymphocytes, sorted as HLA-DR+CD14-CD3+CD4+CD25low/- blood T cells. The sequence derives from a human donor with juvenile idiopathic arthritis. The chain combines TRBV7-9 with TRBJ2-5, with TRBD2 identical over 7 bases. CDR3 coding DNA: TGTGCCAGCACCTTACTCCTCGGGAGGCAAGAGACCCAGTACTTC. It yields the protein CASTLLLGRQETQYF.